These 17 T cell receptor beta chains came from one sample sequenced in a study of cytomegalovirus exposure and HLA in healthy donors. Vbeta (60) and Jbeta (13) primers were used in the PCR. Libraries were prepared by immunoSEQ multiplex PCR; TCRdb keeps only in-frame clonotypes and omits some of them. The sample contains hundreds of thousands of clones, approximately 80% of which appear only once. Sequencing used PBMCs. These receptors originate from a boy aged 2 to 9 in good health and CMV-seronegative.

The chain couples TRBV9 to TRBJ1-5, with D possibly TRBD1 on 6 matching bases. The germline V gene has CDR1 SGDLS and CDR2 YYNGEE. The V end was cut by 4 bases, the J end by 2 bases, with 10 bases between. The CDR3 length is 14 residues. CDR3 residues: CASSLGGGNQPQHF. The CDR3 DNA reads TGTGCCAGCAGCCTAGGGGGGGGCAATCAGCCCCAGCATTTT.

The chain combines TRBV5-4 with TRBJ1-1; TRBD1 might be the D (6 bases). V lost 4 bases and J 5 bases, leaving 15 bases between the germline ends. Germline V lookup: CDR1 SGHNT, CDR2 YYREEE (reference sequence). The CDR3 consists of 14 residues. CDR3 DNA sequence: TGTGCCAGCAGCCTGGATGGGGACAAAACTGAAGCTTTCTTT. This codes for CASSLDGDKTEAFF.

V and J are TRBV15 and TRBJ2-1, with 7 bases matching TRBD1. Germline lookup yields CDR1 LNHNV and CDR2 YYDKDF (reference sequence). This CDR3 region has 15 residues. V shed 1 base and J 6 bases; nucleotides not matched to a gene: 6. CDR3 DNA sequence: TGTGCCACCAGCAGAGGAAAGGGGGCTATCAATGAGCAGTTCTTC. Translated: CATSRGKGAINEQFF.

This chain links TRBV29-1 with TRBJ2-7; TRBD1 matches at 8 bases. Trimming cost V 4 bases and J 3 bases; bases outside gene matches: 8. Germline assignment: CDR1 SQVTM and CDR2 ANQGSEA. The CDR3 covers 14 residues. The DNA of the CDR3 is TGCAGCGTTGTTTCGTCGGACAGGGTCTACGAGCAGTACTTC. It encodes CSVVSSDRVYEQYF.

The rearrangement links TRBV5-6 to TRBJ2-3; 7 bases agree with TRBD2. Trimming at V came to 6 bases and at J to 4 bases, leaving 11 bases not matched to a gene. The CDR3 has 15 residues. The germline V gene encodes CDR1 SGHDT and CDR2 YYEEEE. CDR3 loop: CASIVTAGSPDTQYF. CDR3 bases: TGTGCCAGCATCGTGACAGCGGGGTCCCCAGATACGCAGTATTTT. The entire variable domain, with the rest obtained from reference TRBV5-6 and TRBJ2-3, is as follows: DAGVTQSPTHLIKTRGQQVTLRCSPKSGHDTVSWYQQALGQGPQFIFQYYEEEERQRGNFPDRFSGHQFPNYSSELNVNALLLGDSALYLCASIVTAGSPDTQYFGPGTRLTVL.

The J gene is TRBJ1-2, the V gene TRBV9, with D possibly TRBD1 on 5 matching bases. The CDR3 is made up of 16 amino acids. The V end was cut by 0 bases, the J end by 4 bases, with 16 bases between. Germline lookup yields CDR1 SGDLS and CDR2 YYNGEE. CDR3 nucleotides: TGTGCCAGCAGCGTAGGTCCCGTTTGGGGCTCCTATGGCTACACCTTC. Residues: CASSVGPVWGSYGYTF.

V is TRBV5-6 and J is TRBJ2-5; D may be TRBD1 (5 bases). CDR3 length: 15 amino acids. Germline V gene data show CDR1 as SGHDT and CDR2 as YYEEEE. V lost 4 bases, J lost 2 bases, and 15 bases lay in between. CDR3 region: CASSLPTTVQETQYF. CDR3 in DNA: TGTGCCAGCAGCCTCCCGACGACAGTTCAAGAGACCCAGTACTTC. Filled out from reference TRBV5-6 and TRBJ2-5, the complete variable domain reads DAGVTQSPTHLIKTRGQQVTLRCSPKSGHDTVSWYQQALGQGPQFIFQYYEEEERQRGNFPDRFSGHQFPNYSSELNVNALLLGDSALYLCASSLPTTVQETQYFGPGTRLLVL.

Here the CDR3 reads CASSSWRNTGELFF. CDR3 coding DNA: TGTGCCAGCAGTTCCTGGAGAAACACCGGGGAGCTGTTTTTT. This chain joins TRBV27 and TRBJ2-2; D ambiguous. This CDR3 comprises 14 residues. Germline V lookup: CDR1 MNHEY, CDR2 SMNVEV (reference sequence). The germline V and J ends were trimmed by 4 bases and 2 bases, with 8 bases remaining between them.

J is TRBJ2-1 and V is TRBV9; 15 nucleotides line up with TRBD2. The germline CDR1 and CDR2 sequences are SGDLS and YYNGEE. With V trimmed by 0 bases and J by 7 bases, 5 bases remained unmatched. This CDR3 has 17 amino acids. The CDR3 spells CASSVEGTSGRTNEQFF. For the CDR3, the DNA is TGTGCCAGCAGCGTAGAAGGGACTAGCGGGAGGACAAATGAGCAGTTCTTC.

This chain connects TRBV7-9 to TRBJ1-2; no clear D gene. Per germline, CDR1 SEHNR and CDR2 FQNEAQ (reference sequence). Trimming removed 2 bases at V and 3 bases at J, with 13 bases between. CDR3 size: 15 residues. In DNA form, the CDR3 reads TGTGCCAGCAGCTTATTAGCGCTCTTCTACTATGGCTACACCTTC. It is translated as CASSLLALFYYGYTF.

This clone was recorded a few times. J is TRBJ1-1 and V is TRBV4-1; 8 bases align to TRBD1. The CDR3 runs to 15 residues. With V trimmed by 0 bases and J by 2 bases, 2 bases remained unmatched. Germline CDR1 is MGHRA and CDR2 is YSYEKL. The CDR3 spells CASSQDGQGNTEAFF. For the CDR3, the DNA is TGCGCCAGCAGCCAAGACGGACAGGGCAACACTGAAGCTTTCTTT.

V is TRBV7-9 and J is TRBJ2-2; D is perhaps TRBD2 (5 bases). The germline gives CDR1 SEHNR, CDR2 FQNEAQ (reference sequence). The CDR3 consists of 13 residues. V was trimmed by 3 bases and J by 6 bases, leaving 8 bases between them. The CDR3 is CASSFGKAGELFF. The CDR3 region has the DNA TGTGCCAGCAGCTTCGGGAAGGCCGGGGAGCTGTTTTTT.

The rearrangement joins TRBV29-1 to TRBJ2-7; 7 nucleotides align to TRBD1. V gave up 7 bases and J gave up 2 bases; unmatched junction bases: 2. This CDR3 is built from 11 residues. Germline CDR1 SQVTM, CDR2 ANQGSEA. CDR3 sequence: CSAGQAYEQYF. The CDR3 region has the DNA TGCAGCGCCGGACAGGCCTACGAGCAGTACTTC.

The chain couples TRBV30 to TRBJ1-2, with D possibly being TRBD1 (6 bases). The V gene lost 2 bases and the J gene lost 2 bases, with 9 bases spanning the gap. CDR3 size: 13 residues. Germline loops: CDR1 GTSNPN, CDR2 SVGIG (reference sequence). CDR3 amino acids: CAWSKGVNYGYTF. CDR3 coding DNA: TGTGCCTGGAGTAAGGGGGTGAACTATGGCTACACCTTC. The full variable domain, with the rest looked up from reference TRBV30 and TRBJ1-2, is SQTIHQWPATLVQPVGSPLSLECTVEGTSNPNLYWYRQAAGRGLQLLFYSVGIGQISSEVPQNLSASRPQDRQFILSSKKLLLSDSGFYLCAWSKGVNYGYTFGSGTRLTVV.

This clone was counted only a few times. The V gene is TRBV10-3, the J gene TRBJ1-4, with 10 nucleotides matching TRBD1. The CDR3 is made up of 17 amino acids. Germline CDR1 reads ENHRY; CDR2 reads SYGVKD. The trim removed 10 bases at V and 2 bases at J, leaving 13 bases unmatched. CDR3 coding DNA: TGTGCCACCCAAACGGACAGGGGGATCGGGACTAATGAAAAACTGTTTTTT. Residues: CATQTDRGIGTNEKLFF.

This chain joins TRBV5-6 and TRBJ2-3; weak D call: TRBD2 (5 bases). V lost 1 base and J lost 6, with 9 bases in between. This CDR3 comprises 13 residues. CDR1 SGHDT and CDR2 YYEEEE come from the germline V gene. CDR3 DNA sequence: TGTGCCAGCAGCTTGCCAGCGGACGATACGCAGTATTTT. This codes for CASSLPADDTQYF. Full variable domain (remainder filled in from reference TRBV5-6 and TRBJ2-3): DAGVTQSPTHLIKTRGQQVTLRCSPKSGHDTVSWYQQALGQGPQFIFQYYEEEERQRGNFPDRFSGHQFPNYSSELNVNALLLGDSALYLCASSLPADDTQYFGPGTRLTVL.

The V call is TRBV19, the J call TRBJ1-6, with 9 bases matching TRBD1. The junction had 7 bases not matched to a gene; V was cut back by 8 bases and J by 8 bases. The CDR3 covers 14 residues. Germline V CDR1 and CDR2: LNHDA, SQIVND (reference sequence). The CDR3: CASSTTGGHSPLHF. The CDR3 nucleotides are TGTGCCAGTTCCACTACAGGGGGCCATTCACCCCTCCACTTT.